This TCR beta chain was identified during a study of memory CD8 T cells in hepatitis C reinfection. The wider study: Late/post reinfection sampling occurred 12 to 24 weeks after detected reinfection. Study observations and caveats: Only 4 or 5 donors prevented definitive conclusions about public clonotypes.

The CDR3 is 12 amino acids. V lost 4 bases and J 3 bases, leaving 8 bases between the germline ends. Germline CDR1 SGHDT, CDR2 YYEEEE. This table comes from immunoSEQ multiplex PCR, and its TCRdb copy is limited to in-frame clones, with some not included. Counted here are about 50,000 clones, approximately 89% occurring once; the ten biggest clones make up 0.6% to 0.85%. Concerning this clone: Its antigen is undetermined.

Stated time point: late/post reinfection, 12 to 24 weeks after detection. No in vitro expansion preceded TCR sequencing of the sorted cells. The Montreal HEPCO cohort supplied donors who inject drugs. Total naive CD8 T cells were sorted as viable CD3+ CD8+ CD45RO- cells from a couple of donors. The clonotype was recovered from a man between 18 and 29 years old with hepatitis C virus infection. Material: naive CD8+ T cells sorted from blood. The chain carries TRBV5-6 and TRBJ2-7; D gene uncertain. The CDR3 DNA sequence: TGTGCCAGCAGCCTGGACGGCTACGAGCAGTACTTC. The encoded protein is CASSLDGYEQYF.